This T cell receptor (beta chain) was sequenced in a study of shared clonotypes between healthy human individuals. Notes on this clone: Its antigen is unknown.

Each subset's genomic DNA was split evenly across several immunoSEQ plates. Replicate PCRs were loaded with roughly 0.3 ug DNA from unsorted PBMC, about 30,000 T cell genomes. The assay was immunoSEQ multiplex PCR, and TCRdb's table has in-frame clones only and misses some. The sample holds over 400,000 clones; 60% to 80% are singletons and the top ten take about 12%. Study observations and caveats: Sampling included only blood; tissue repertoires likely differ.

The sample was PBMCs. This receptor was obtained from a woman between 40 and 50 years old in good health. Some clones in this sample may be carry-over from other donors' samples.

The CDR3 protein is CASSLRPGNSPLHF. CDR3 nucleotide sequence: TGTGCCAGCAGTTTGCGGCCCGGGAATTCACCCCTCCACTTT. V and J are TRBV28 and TRBJ1-6; no clear D gene. This CDR3 contains 14 residues. The germline V gene encodes CDR1 MDHEN and CDR2 SYDVKM. Between the trimmed V and J ends, which lost 3 bases and 7 bases, there was a span of 10 bases. Using reference TRBV28 and TRBJ1-6 for the parts outside the CDR3, the full variable domain is DVKVTQSSRYLVKRTGEKVFLECVQDMDHENMFWYRQDPGLGLRLIYFSYDVKMKEKGDIPEGYSVSREKKERFSLILESASTNQTSMYLCASSLRPGNSPLHFGNGTRLTVT.